One and the same sample provided the 22 T cell receptor beta chains below, sequenced in a study of CD8+ T cells in alopecia areata. Reverse transcribed after extraction, RNA yielded cDNA as the sequencing template. Assay used: immunoSEQ multiplex PCR; TCRdb lists only in-frame clones, some missing. The table has about 180,000 clones, around 63% seen once. The sample was CD4+ T cells sorted from blood, taken at week 0. These receptors all stem from a human donor with alopecia areata.

The J gene is TRBJ2-7, the V gene TRBV29-1; D possibly uses TRBD1 or TRBD2 (6 bases each). The CDR3 contains 12 residues. Germline V gene sequence: CDR1 SQVTM, CDR2 ANQGSEA. V dropped 5 bases and J dropped 4 bases, with 12 bases sitting between them. The CDR3 loop is CSVRLGGYEQYF. As DNA, the CDR3 is TGCAGCGTTCGACTAGGGGGATACGAGCAGTACTTC.

The V and J genes are TRBV5-6 and TRBJ2-7, with 8 bases identical to TRBD1. CDR1 is SGHDT and CDR2 is YYEEEE in the germline V gene. The CDR3 spans 16 residues. With V trimmed by 5 bases and J by 0 bases, 10 bases remained unmatched. CDR3 in amino acids: CASRETGVLSSYEQYF. The CDR3 DNA reads as TGTGCCAGCAGGGAGACAGGGGTTCTAAGCTCCTACGAGCAGTACTTC. Looking up the rest from reference TRBV5-6 and TRBJ2-7 gives the full variable domain: DAGVTQSPTHLIKTRGQQVTLRCSPKSGHDTVSWYQQALGQGPQFIFQYYEEEERQRGNFPDRFSGHQFPNYSSELNVNALLLGDSALYLCASRETGVLSSYEQYFGPGTRLTVT.

CDR3 nucleotides: TGTGCCAGCTCACCAGTCGGGCAGGGAGATTCACCCCTCCACTTT. It yields the protein CASSPVGQGDSPLHF. The chain uses TRBV18 and TRBJ1-6; tentatively, D is TRBD1 (5 bases). CDR3 length equals 15 residues. V was trimmed by 2 bases and J by 8 bases, leaving 13 bases between them. Germline values: CDR1 KGHSH, CDR2 LQKENI.

This sequence joins TRBV7-2 and TRBJ2-4, with a tentative D call TRBD1 (6 bases). This CDR3 region has 14 residues. Trimming took 1 base from V and 7 from J, leaving 11 bases between them. Germline-derived CDR1 and CDR2 are SGHTA and FQGNSA. The CDR3 protein is CASSLGRQGNIQYF. CDR3 DNA sequence: TGTGCCAGCAGCTTAGGGCGGCAGGGGAACATTCAGTACTTC. Based on the CDR3 plus reference TRBV7-2 and TRBJ2-4, the full variable domain is GAGVSQSPSNKVTEKGKDVELRCDPISGHTALYWYRQSLGQGLEFLIYFQGNSAPDKSGLPSDRFSAERTGGSVSTLTIQRTQQEDSAVYLCASSLGRQGNIQYFGAGTRLSVL.

The chain is built from TRBV30 and TRBJ1-1; the D gene is possibly TRBD1 (5 bases). Per the germline V gene, CDR1 is GTSNPN and CDR2 is SVGIG (reference sequence). V shed 4 bases and J shed 3 bases, with 18 bases lying between them. The CDR3 runs to 15 residues. CDR3 protein: CAWTGALFGYTEAFF. The CDR3, as DNA: TGTGCCTGGACCGGGGCTCTCTTTGGGTACACTGAAGCTTTCTTT.

The rearrangement links TRBV30 to TRBJ1-3; D is perhaps TRBD1 (5 bases). This CDR3 contains 14 residues. Germline V gives CDR1 GTSNPN, CDR2 SVGIG (reference sequence). V gave up 3 bases and J gave up 2 bases, with 11 bases separating them. CDR3 sequence: CAWSRQGTGNTIYF. CDR3 nucleotides: TGTGCCTGGAGCCGCCAGGGCACTGGAAACACCATATATTTT. The full variable domain, its missing parts supplied by reference TRBV30 and TRBJ1-3, is SQTIHQWPATLVQPVGSPLSLECTVEGTSNPNLYWYRQAAGRGLQLLFYSVGIGQISSEVPQNLSASRPQDRQFILSSKKLLLSDSGFYLCAWSRQGTGNTIYFGEGSWLTVV.

The chain recombines TRBV5-4 with TRBJ2-2; 8 bases fit TRBD1. Germline CDR1 and CDR2: SGHNT and YYREEE (reference sequence). V lost 4 bases and J lost 0; bases outside the gene matches: 8. This CDR3 has 17 amino acids. This CDR3 is CASSPSDRAPNTGELFF. CDR3 nucleotide sequence: TGTGCCAGCAGCCCATCGGACAGGGCCCCGAACACCGGGGAGCTGTTTTTT.

This clone came up a few times. The V and J genes are TRBV15 and TRBJ2-7; 7 bases are shared with TRBD1. The length of the CDR3 is 15 residues. Germline V gene data show CDR1 as LNHNV and CDR2 as YYDKDF (reference sequence). With 5 bases clipped from V and 2 bases from J, the junction kept 9 bases outside the gene matches. The CDR3 nucleotides read TGTGCCACCAGCCCCCGCCAGGGGGTTACCTACGAGCAGTACTTC. As protein: CATSPRQGVTYEQYF.

The chain has TRBV2 and TRBJ1-2, with TRBD1 as a possible D gene (5 bases). The CDR3 extends over 15 amino acids. V was clipped by 4 bases and J by 5 bases, with 17 bases between them. CDR1 is SNHLY and CDR2 is FYNNEI in the germline V gene. CDR3 nucleotide sequence: TGTGCCAGCAGTGTGAGTTTAGGGCAGGGATATGGCTACACCTTC. It is translated as CASSVSLGQGYGYTF.

DNA of the CDR3: TGTGCCACCAGCAGAGATAACACCGGGACACCCTACAATGAGCAGTTCTTC. Amino acid sequence: CATSRDNTGTPYNEQFF. The V call is TRBV15, the J call TRBJ2-1; TRBD1 is a possible D gene (6 bases). The length of the CDR3 is 17 residues. V lost 0 bases, J lost 2 bases, and 14 bases lay in between. Germline V lookup: CDR1 LNHNV, CDR2 YYDKDF (reference sequence).

The chain joins TRBV7-9 to TRBJ2-7, with 7 bases fitting TRBD2. Germline V lookup: CDR1 SEHNR, CDR2 FQNEAQ (reference sequence). The CDR3 contains 15 residues. Trimming took 4 bases from V and 4 from J; bases not matched to a gene: 10. Here the CDR3 DNA reads TGTGCCAGCAGCTCCCTCGGACTAGAAGGGTACGAGCAGTACTTC. Residues: CASSSLGLEGYEQYF.

The rearrangement uses TRBV29-1 and TRBJ2-1; TRBD2 agrees at 8 bases. This CDR3 contains 12 residues. Germline CDR1 SQVTM, CDR2 ANQGSEA. The V segment lost 4 bases and the J segment 8 bases; nucleotides outside the gene matches: 4. Here the CDR3 DNA reads TGCAGCGTTGGGCTAGCGGGCTATGAGCAGTTCTTC. Translation: CSVGLAGYEQFF.

The table lists this clone with a few counts. CDR3: CASRQTGENTEAFF. In DNA, the CDR3 is TGTGCCAGCAGGCAGACAGGGGAGAACACTGAAGCTTTCTTT. The V gene is TRBV25-1, the J gene TRBJ1-1; 8 nucleotides line up with TRBD1. Germline V gene data show CDR1 as MGHDK and CDR2 as SYGVNS. This CDR3 region has 14 residues. J gave up 1 base and V 6 bases, and 4 bases lay outside the gene matches.

The gene calls are TRBV30 and TRBJ1-5, with 7 bases lining up with TRBD1. This CDR3 has 14 amino acids. The V gene end was trimmed by 2 bases and the J gene end by 2 bases; junction bases not matched to a gene: 3. CDR1 is GTSNPN, CDR2 SVGIG, per germline (reference sequence). CDR3 in amino acids: CAWSLGQGNQPQHF. Here the CDR3 DNA reads TGTGCCTGGAGTCTTGGACAGGGCAATCAGCCCCAGCATTTT.

The chain is built from TRBV29-1 and TRBJ1-2; D gene unclear. From germline, CDR1 is SQVTM and CDR2 ANQGSEA. There are 11 residues in the CDR3. V lost 4 bases and J 7 bases, leaving 10 bases between the germline ends. The CDR3 sequence is CSVVGPSGYTF. The CDR3 DNA follows: TGCAGCGTTGTCGGTCCGAGTGGCTACACCTTC.

In its sample, this clone was seen once. V and J are TRBV19 and TRBJ2-2; D not certain. The CDR3 sequence is 15 residues long. Germline lookup yields CDR1 LNHDA and CDR2 SQIVND (reference sequence). V was trimmed by 3 bases and J by 0 bases, leaving 8 bases between them. CDR3 region: CASSMWAANTGELFF. The CDR3 nucleotides read TGTGCCAGTAGTATGTGGGCAGCGAACACCGGGGAGCTGTTTTTT.

The chain couples TRBV19 to TRBJ1-4, with a possible D match to TRBD1 (6 bases). V was clipped by 5 bases and J by 5 bases, with 21 bases between them. Looked up from germline, CDR1 is LNHDA and CDR2 is SQIVND (reference sequence). The CDR3 runs to 17 residues. The DNA of the CDR3 is TGTGCCAGTAGTGTACCGACAGGCTCCCGAAGGAATGAAAAACTGTTTTTT. This codes for CASSVPTGSRRNEKLFF.

This chain uses TRBV30 with TRBJ2-5; 11 bases align to TRBD1. Germline assignment: CDR1 GTSNPN and CDR2 SVGIG (reference sequence). The junction had 3 bases not matched to a gene; V was cut back by 2 bases and J by 4 bases. This CDR3 is 14 amino acids long. The CDR3 DNA reads as TGTGCCTGGAGTCAGGACAGGGGGCGAGAGACCCAGTACTTC. Amino acids: CAWSQDRGRETQYF.

This clone was picked up one time. This rearrangement joins TRBV6-1 to TRBJ2-5, with D unresolved. Trimming stripped 1 base from V and 2 bases from J, with 11 bases between. Germline values: CDR1 MNHNS, CDR2 SASEGT. The CDR3 is made up of 15 amino acids. This chain's CDR3 is CASSEVGLGQETQYF. Here the CDR3 DNA reads TGTGCCAGCAGTGAAGTAGGTCTTGGACAAGAGACCCAGTACTTC.

This clone was found a few times. The rearrangement joins TRBV27 to TRBJ1-5; 11 bases agree with TRBD1. The CDR3 spans 14 residues. With V trimmed by 5 bases and J by 7 bases, 4 bases remained unmatched. Germline CDR1 is MNHEY and CDR2 is SMNVEV (reference sequence). The chain's CDR3 is CASSAGTGGQPQHF. The CDR3 region has the DNA TGTGCCAGCAGTGCCGGGACAGGGGGACAGCCCCAGCATTTT.

On this clone: Different DNA sequences within this sample yield the same CDR3. The chain links TRBV5-1 to TRBJ1-5; D gene unclear. This CDR3 spans 15 amino acids. Per the germline V gene, CDR1 is SGHRS and CDR2 is YFSETQ. Between the trimmed V and J ends, which lost 0 bases and 0 bases, there was a span of 7 bases. The CDR3 region is CASSLGGNSNQPQHF. DNA for the CDR3: TGCGCCAGCAGCTTGGGCGGGAATAGCAATCAGCCCCAGCATTTT.

The table lists this clone with a few counts. This rearrangement joins TRBV4-3 to TRBJ2-3, with unresolved D. CDR1 LGHNA and CDR2 YSLEER come from the germline V gene. Trimming removed 0 bases from V and 2 bases from J, with 9 bases in between. The CDR3 consists of 15 residues. The CDR3 loop is CASSQDWSNTDTQYF. CDR3 sequence (DNA): TGCGCCAGCAGCCAAGATTGGTCGAACACAGATACGCAGTATTTT.